The 32 T cell receptor beta chains presented below share a single source sample, sequenced in a study of cytomegalovirus exposure and HLA in healthy donors. The PCR contained 60 Vbeta and 13 Jbeta primers. Method: immunoSEQ multiplex PCR; TCRdb's copy keeps in-frame clones and lacks some. The sample holds around 140,000 clones; 65% to 80% are singletons and the top ten take approximately 1.5%. The specimen sequenced was PBMCs. The receptors derive from a woman aged 18-29 years in good health and CMV-seronegative.

This chain uses TRBV25-1 with TRBJ1-1; D not certain. CDR3 length equals 16 residues. Germline loops: CDR1 MGHDK, CDR2 SYGVNS. The germline V and J ends were trimmed by 8 bases and 4 bases, with 23 bases remaining between them. Written as DNA, the CDR3 is TGTGCCAGCCCTATAAGACCGGGTTGCGGTGGCACTGAAGCTTTCTTT. It specifies CASPIRPGCGGTEAFF.

This clone was seen just once. This chain connects TRBV6-5 to TRBJ2-3, with D perhaps matching TRBD2 (6 bases). This CDR3 comprises 13 residues. CDR1 MNHEY and CDR2 SVGAGI come from the germline V gene. V was pared by 6 bases and J by 6 bases, with 13 bases between. CDR3 coding DNA: TGTGCCAGCAGGGGACTTCTAGGGGATACGCAGTATTTT. Protein: CASRGLLGDTQYF.

The chain links TRBV25-1 to TRBJ2-7; D possibly corresponds to TRBD1 (5 bases). V lost 2 bases and J 2 bases, leaving 10 bases between the germline ends. This CDR3 is 14 amino acids long. Per germline, CDR1 MGHDK and CDR2 SYGVNS. The CDR3 loop is CASSEPGMTYEQYF. CDR3 sequence (DNA): TGTGCCAGCAGTGAACCAGGGATGACCTACGAGCAGTACTTC.

This clone appeared a single time. The CDR3: CAIRETPSSYNEQFF. In nucleotides, the CDR3 is TGCGCCATCCGTGAAACTCCGAGCTCCTACAATGAGCAGTTCTTC. The V gene is TRBV10-2, the J gene TRBJ2-1; D call uncertain. This CDR3 has 15 amino acids. Germline assignment: CDR1 WSHSY and CDR2 SAAADI. Deletions cut 10 bases from V and 0 bases from J, with 16 bases between.

This clone has just one count. The rearrangement joins TRBV6-5 to TRBJ2-7; D gene uncertain. The CDR3 loop spans 11 amino acids. CDR1 and CDR2 from the germline V gene are MNHEY and SVGAGI. With 8 bases removed from V and 3 bases from J, the gap between germline ends came to 8 bases. CDR3 nucleotides: TGTGCCAGCTCTTTCGGCTACGAGCAGTACTTC. Residues: CASSFGYEQYF.

The chain employs TRBV30 and TRBJ2-2; possible D gene TRBD1, 6 bases. The CDR3 has 15 amino acids. The ends were cut back, 3 bases at V and 5 bases at J, with 16 bases in the middle. Germline V gene lookup returns CDR1 GTSNPN and CDR2 SVGIG (reference sequence). In DNA, the CDR3 is TGTGCCTGGAGGGCTACAGGGTTAAGGACCGGGGAGCTGTTTTTT. This translates into CAWRATGLRTGELFF.

CDR3 protein: CASSEQSQTRDSGNTIYF. CDR3 DNA: TGTGCCAGCAGTGAACAATCCCAAACTAGGGACTCTGGAAACACCATATATTTT. The chain combines TRBV2 with TRBJ1-3; D not certain. Trimming removed 2 bases from V and 0 bases from J, with 17 bases in between. This CDR3 contains 18 residues. The germline CDR1 and CDR2 sequences are SNHLY and FYNNEI.

This chain links TRBV19 with TRBJ2-1; perhaps TRBD1 as D (7 bases). In germline, CDR1 is LNHDA, CDR2 SQIVND (reference sequence). V was clipped by 6 bases and J by 2 bases, with 17 bases between them. This CDR3 contains 16 residues. CDR3 DNA: TGTGCCAGTAGCCCAATTTCAGGGGGGCCCTACAATGAGCAGTTCTTC. Its translation is CASSPISGGPYNEQFF.

This chain joins TRBV2 and TRBJ1-1; 7 bases map to TRBD1. The V segment lost 6 bases and the J segment 3 bases; nucleotides outside the gene matches: 4. The germline V gene encodes CDR1 SNHLY and CDR2 FYNNEI. This CDR3 is built from 13 residues. CDR3 protein: CASRARGDTEAFF. CDR3 nucleotides: TGTGCCAGCAGAGCCAGGGGGGACACTGAAGCTTTCTTT.

By share of the sample, this clone is medium-sized. V usage is TRBV4-2 and J usage is TRBJ1-5; D unresolved. Germline V gives CDR1 LGHNA, CDR2 YNFKEQ. The V end lost 2 bases, the J end lost 6 bases, and 17 bases lay between the germline ends. CDR3 length equals 16 residues. CDR3 DNA sequence: TGTGCCAGCAGCCAAAACATTGGACGGGAGATTCAGCCCCAGCATTTT. Its translation: CASSQNIGREIQPQHF.

The chain uses TRBV20-1 and TRBJ2-5; D gene ambiguous. V lost 3 bases to trimming and J lost 7 bases, with 9 bases between them. The CDR3 spans 11 residues. Looked up from germline, CDR1 is DFQATT and CDR2 is SNEGSKA (reference sequence). The CDR3 bases are TGCAGTGCTAGTACTCGCGGGACCCAGTACTTC. Protein: CSASTRGTQYF.

The rearrangement links TRBV29-1 to TRBJ1-4; D is possibly TRBD1 (5 bases). Germline CDR1 and CDR2: SQVTM and ANQGSEA. This CDR3 contains 14 residues. The V gene lost 3 bases and the J gene lost 4 bases, with 12 bases spanning the gap. The CDR3 DNA reads as TGCAGCGTTGACGTCCAGGGCGTTAATGAAAAACTGTTTTTT. It codes for CSVDVQGVNEKLFF.

This chain joins TRBV2 and TRBJ2-2; 9 bases are shared with TRBD2. The V and J ends lost 4 bases and 4 bases, in that order; junction bases with no gene match: 1. CDR1 is SNHLY and CDR2 is FYNNEI in the germline V gene. This CDR3 is built from 14 residues. The CDR3 DNA is TGTGCCAGCAGTGGGGGACTAGCCACCGGGGAGCTGTTTTTT. It codes for CASSGGLATGELFF.

The rearrangement links TRBV6-6 to TRBJ2-7, with a possible D match to TRBD2 (5 bases). Germline V gene lookup returns CDR1 MNHNY and CDR2 SVGAGI (reference sequence). The CDR3 covers 13 residues. Trimming cost V 4 bases and J 5 bases, with 12 bases left between them. The CDR3 loop is CASSSGGWNEQYF. In DNA form, the CDR3 reads TGTGCCAGCAGTTCTGGAGGCTGGAACGAGCAGTACTTC.

This clone has more than one count but fewer than ten. This chain joins TRBV4-2 and TRBJ2-5; TRBD2 aligns across 12 bases. This CDR3 comprises 16 residues. Germline V gene data show CDR1 as LGHNA and CDR2 as YNFKEQ. Unmatched junction bases numbered 0, after V lost 0 bases and J lost 1 base. For the CDR3, the DNA is TGTGCCAGCAGCCAAGAACTAGCGGGAGGCCAAGAGACCCAGTACTTC. Amino acid sequence: CASSQELAGGQETQYF.

The chain joins TRBV29-1 to TRBJ1-1, with 7 positions matching TRBD1. Unmatched junction bases numbered 13, after V lost 7 bases and J lost 5 bases. The CDR3 contains 14 residues. Germline CDR1 is SQVTM and CDR2 is ANQGSEA. The CDR3: CSAKGQAEVTEAFF. The CDR3 DNA sequence: TGCAGCGCTAAAGGACAGGCCGAGGTGACTGAAGCTTTCTTT.

V is TRBV4-2 and J is TRBJ1-2, with D perhaps matching TRBD1 (5 bases). The CDR3 length is 13 residues. Per the germline V gene, CDR1 is LGHNA and CDR2 is YNFKEQ. Trimming took off 4 bases at V and 3 bases at J, with 9 bases between the two ends. CDR3 region: CASSLGEDYGYTF. The CDR3, as DNA: TGTGCCAGCAGCCTGGGGGAGGACTATGGCTACACCTTC.

The rearrangement links TRBV7-9 to TRBJ2-1, with D possibly TRBD2 on 6 matching bases. Looked up from germline, CDR1 is SEHNR and CDR2 is FQNEAQ (reference sequence). The ends were cut back, 5 bases at V and 10 bases at J, with 12 bases in the middle. CDR3 length: 12 amino acids. The CDR3 here is CASSQTRTEQFF. The DNA of the CDR3 is TGTGCCAGCAGCCAGACTAGGACCGAGCAGTTCTTC.

The chain joins TRBV30 to TRBJ2-1; 13 bases match TRBD2. The CDR3 covers 17 residues. Germline CDR1 and CDR2: GTSNPN and SVGIG (reference sequence). Germline trimming cut 1 base from V and 0 bases from J; bases unmatched to any gene: 3. CDR3 region: CAWSAGLAGYSYNEQFF. CDR3 in DNA: TGTGCCTGGAGTGCGGGACTAGCGGGGTACTCCTACAATGAGCAGTTCTTC.

The chain is built from TRBV6-5 and TRBJ1-2; TRBD1 matches at 10 bases. After removal of 6 bases from V and 3 bases from J, the junction contained 1 base not matched to a gene. The germline CDR1 and CDR2 sequences are MNHEY and SVGAGI. CDR3 length equals 13 residues. In DNA, the CDR3 is TGTGCCAGCAGGACAGGGGGCTACTATGGCTACACCTTC. Translating gives CASRTGGYYGYTF.

The CDR3 nucleotides are TGTGCCACCAGCAGACGGGGGGAAGTTAAGGACGAGCAGTACTTC. It is translated as CATSRRGEVKDEQYF. The chain couples TRBV15 to TRBJ2-7; 7 nucleotides line up with TRBD2. V lost 2 bases to trimming and J lost 5 bases; unmatched junction nucleotides: 9. Germline V gene lookup returns CDR1 LNHNV and CDR2 YYDKDF (reference sequence). The CDR3 spans 15 residues.

This sequence joins TRBV7-9 and TRBJ2-7; no clear D gene. Germline V lookup: CDR1 SEHNR, CDR2 FQNEAQ (reference sequence). CDR3 length equals 13 residues. Trimming took 1 base from V and 3 from J, leaving 7 bases between them. CDR3 sequence: CASSLVPNYEQYF. CDR3 sequence (DNA): TGTGCCAGCAGCTTAGTCCCTAACTACGAGCAGTACTTC.

This clone was observed a single time. The chain joins TRBV6-5 to TRBJ1-5, with 7 bases matching TRBD1. The V gene end was trimmed by 0 bases and the J gene end by 7 bases; junction bases not matched to a gene: 6. This CDR3 has 15 amino acids. The germline V gene encodes CDR1 MNHEY and CDR2 SVGAGI. The CDR3 region has the DNA TGTGCCAGCAGTTACTCGTGGTCAGGGGGGCAGCCCCAGCATTTT. Translating gives CASSYSWSGGQPQHF.

This chain connects TRBV9 to TRBJ2-1; a weak D match, TRBD2 (5 bases). The CDR3 has 16 amino acids. The V gene's germline CDR1 is SGDLS and CDR2 YYNGEE. Trimming took 0 bases from V and 0 from J, leaving 10 bases between them. Here the CDR3 DNA reads TGTGCCAGCAGCGTAGGAACGGAGGTCTCCTACAATGAGCAGTTCTTC. This encodes CASSVGTEVSYNEQFF.

The DNA of the CDR3 is TGTGCCTGGAGTCGGAGGGATGACTATGGCTACACCTTC. Its protein product is CAWSRRDDYGYTF. This rearrangement joins TRBV30 to TRBJ1-2; D is ambiguous. Trimming left V 2 bases short and J 3 bases short, with 10 bases between. The CDR3 covers 13 residues. The germline V gene encodes CDR1 GTSNPN and CDR2 SVGIG (reference sequence).

The chain uses TRBV5-1 and TRBJ2-3; 8 bases fit TRBD2. The CDR3 has 15 residues. Germline-derived CDR1 and CDR2 are SGHRS and YFSETQ. With V trimmed by 5 bases and J by 2 bases, 7 bases remained unmatched. CDR3 loop: CASRLGTRSTDTQYF. CDR3 bases: TGCGCCAGCAGGTTAGGGACTAGATCCACAGATACGCAGTATTTT. Looking up the rest from reference TRBV5-1 and TRBJ2-3 gives the full variable domain: KAGVTQTPRYLIKTRGQQVTLSCSPISGHRSVSWYQQTPGQGLQFLFEYFSETQRNKGNFPGRFSGRQFSNSRSEMNVSTLELGDSALYLCASRLGTRSTDTQYFGPGTRLTVL.

The chain is built from TRBV13 and TRBJ1-1; tentative D call: TRBD1 (6 bases). The V gene's germline CDR1 is PRHDT and CDR2 FYEKMQ (reference sequence). The V end was cut by 8 bases, the J end by 0 bases, with 16 bases between. The CDR3 sequence is 15 residues long. As DNA, the CDR3 is TGTGCCAGCGGTTCGAGGACAGCTTTGAACACTGAAGCTTTCTTT. Translating it yields CASGSRTALNTEAFF.

The chain is built from TRBV2 and TRBJ2-3; 14 nucleotides match TRBD2. In germline, CDR1 is SNHLY, CDR2 FYNNEI. The CDR3 consists of 17 residues. Losses at the gene ends were 6 bases for V and 5 bases for J; bases not matched to a gene: 10. CDR3 bases: TGTGCCAGCAGCCCTGGGACTAGCGGGAGTTGGGGAGATACGCAGTATTTT. It specifies CASSPGTSGSWGDTQYF.

The rearrangement links TRBV2 to TRBJ2-7; D may be TRBD1 (7 bases). Germline CDR1 and CDR2: SNHLY and FYNNEI. The ends were cut back, 9 bases at V and 4 bases at J, with 16 bases in the middle. The CDR3 length is 13 residues. The CDR3 sequence is CASGGGAKYEQYF. DNA of the CDR3: TGTGCCAGTGGAGGGGGCGCGAAATACGAGCAGTACTTC.

The chain has TRBV4-2 and TRBJ1-1; no firm D call. CDR1 is LGHNA, CDR2 YNFKEQ, per germline. The CDR3 length is 14 residues. V lost 5 bases and J lost 9, with 19 bases in between. CDR3 sequence reads: CASSAVGVVVKAFF. In DNA form, the CDR3 reads TGTGCCAGCAGCGCTGTCGGGGTCGTGGTAAAAGCTTTCTTT.

The chain carries TRBV30 and TRBJ1-4; D is perhaps TRBD1 (5 bases). Trimming left V 4 bases short and J 6 bases short, with 9 bases between. The germline V gene has CDR1 GTSNPN and CDR2 SVGIG (reference sequence). The CDR3 extends over 12 amino acids. The CDR3 nucleotides read TGTGCCTGGAAGGGGATCGATGAAAAACTGTTTTTT. Translation gives CAWKGIDEKLFF.

V gene TRBV5-1 combines with J gene TRBJ2-5; TRBD2 matches 7 bases. CDR1 SGHRS and CDR2 YFSETQ come from the germline V gene. Germline trimming cut 6 bases from V and 5 bases from J; bases unmatched to any gene: 10. The CDR3 has 14 residues. The CDR3: CASKREGFMETQYF. CDR3 coding DNA: TGCGCCAGCAAGAGGGAGGGTTTCATGGAGACCCAGTACTTC.